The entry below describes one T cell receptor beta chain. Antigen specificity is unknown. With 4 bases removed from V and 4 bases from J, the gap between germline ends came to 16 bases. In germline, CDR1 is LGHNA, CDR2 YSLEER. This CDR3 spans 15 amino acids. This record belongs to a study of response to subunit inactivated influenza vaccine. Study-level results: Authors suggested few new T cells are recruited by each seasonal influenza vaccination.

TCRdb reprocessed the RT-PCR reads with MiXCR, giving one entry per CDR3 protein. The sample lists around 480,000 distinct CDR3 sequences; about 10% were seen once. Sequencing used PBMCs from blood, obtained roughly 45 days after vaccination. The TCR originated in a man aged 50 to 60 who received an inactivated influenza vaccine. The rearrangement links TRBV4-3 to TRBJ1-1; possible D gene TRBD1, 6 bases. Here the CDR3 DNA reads TGCGCCAGCAGCCGAGGGGACATAGTTATCACTGAAGCTTTCTTT. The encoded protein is CASSRGDIVITEAFF.